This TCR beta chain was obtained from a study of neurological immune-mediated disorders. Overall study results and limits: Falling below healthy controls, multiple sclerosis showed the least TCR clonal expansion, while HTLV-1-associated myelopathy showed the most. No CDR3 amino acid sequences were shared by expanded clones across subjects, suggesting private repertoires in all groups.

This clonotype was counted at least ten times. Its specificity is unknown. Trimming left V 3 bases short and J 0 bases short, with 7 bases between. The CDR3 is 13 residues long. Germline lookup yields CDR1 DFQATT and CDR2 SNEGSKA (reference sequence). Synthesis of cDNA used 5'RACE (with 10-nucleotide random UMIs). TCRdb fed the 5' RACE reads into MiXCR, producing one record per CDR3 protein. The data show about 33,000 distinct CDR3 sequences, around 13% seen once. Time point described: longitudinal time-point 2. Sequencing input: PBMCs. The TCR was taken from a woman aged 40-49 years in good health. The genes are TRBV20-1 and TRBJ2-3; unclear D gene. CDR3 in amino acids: CSASFTSTDTQYF. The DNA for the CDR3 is TGCAGTGCTAGTTTCACTAGCACAGATACGCAGTATTTT.